Listed below are T cell receptor beta chains from one sample, sequenced in a study of blood T cell repertoires in COVID-19. The repertoire was sequenced with immunoSEQ multiplex PCR; TCRdb's copy has only in-frame clones and lacks some. Of roughly 53,000 clones in the sample, about 80% are singletons; the top ten hold more than 13%. The sample comprised peripheral blood. Every receptor here comes from a human donor in a cohort sampled during active COVID-19. CDR3s include the opening cysteine and the closing phenylalanine or tryptophan. Fields, in order: V gene, J gene, CDR3 protein.

v_call: TRBV3-1/TRBV3-2
j_call: TRBJ2-1
cdr3_aa: CASSQASVTYNEQFF

v_call: TRBV15
j_call: TRBJ2-7
cdr3_aa: CATSIKRGAYEQYF

v_call: TRBV18
j_call: TRBJ1-4
cdr3_aa: CASSSGQVSEKLFF

v_call: TRBV5-4
j_call: TRBJ2-1
cdr3_aa: CASSRTGGNEHFF

v_call: TRBV2
j_call: TRBJ2-3
cdr3_aa: CASSEQSTDTQYF

v_call: TRBV24-1
j_call: TRBJ1-5
cdr3_aa: CATSDARVAQPQHF

v_call: TRBV18
j_call: TRBJ2-7
cdr3_aa: CASSPQGVENEQYF

v_call: TRBV6-2/TRBV6-3
j_call: TRBJ2-7
cdr3_aa: CASSAGYEQYF

v_call: TRBV7-9
j_call: TRBJ2-1
cdr3_aa: CASSLVGGLAGHNEQFF

v_call: TRBV5-1
j_call: TRBJ2-1
cdr3_aa: CASAIIRASGDNEQFF

v_call: TRBV6-1
j_call: TRBJ1-1
cdr3_aa: CASSEEVRSVKAFF

v_call: TRBV1
j_call: TRBJ2-3
cdr3_aa: CTSSQKETGTSGGITDTQYF

v_call: TRBV3-1/TRBV3-2
j_call: TRBJ1-1
cdr3_aa: CASSQAKGDTEAFF

v_call: TRBV4-3
j_call: TRBJ2-6
cdr3_aa: CASSEGQGASGANVLTF

v_call: TRBV28
j_call: TRBJ2-7
cdr3_aa: CASSLTGLSSYEQYF